This is a list of T cell receptor beta chains from one sample in a study of shared clonotypes between healthy human individuals. The table came from immunoSEQ multiplex PCR; TCRdb's copy has only in-frame clones and leaves some out. This table holds approximately 710,000 clones, around 91% found once. The sequencing input was memory CD8+ T cells from PBMCs. The receptor source for this set is a man aged 18 to 30 in good health. Some clones in this sample may be carry-over from other donors' samples. Both conserved end residues are part of each CDR3. Each record gives: J gene, clone size, V gene, D gene, CDR3 DNA, CDR3 protein. D genes are given only for firm matches. Clone size is stated in some rows and not others, as once, few, many or a class when expanded.

>TRBJ2-3|few|TRBV5-1|TRBD2
TGCGCCAGCAGCTTAATCGGACTAGCGGTCGCTAGGGATACGCAGTATTTT
CASSLIGLAVARDTQYF
>TRBJ2-1|.|TRBV10-2|.
TGCGCCAGCTACCGGGACTGGGTCTACAATGAGCAGTTCTTC
CASYRDWVYNEQFF
>TRBJ2-3|.|TRBV10-2|TRBD2
TGCGCCAGCAGCGGACTAGCGGCAATCCCAGGGAAAACAGATACGCAGTATTTT
CASSGLAAIPGKTDTQYF
>TRBJ2-7|.|TRBV9|.
TGTGCCAGCAGCGTAGGTTTTCGGGGGCTGGCTAACGAGCAGTACTTC
CASSVGFRGLANEQYF
>TRBJ1-1|.|TRBV7-6|.
TGTGCCAGCAGCCCCTCACGCGGGGGCTACTTGAACACTGAAGCTTTCTTT
CASSPSRGGYLNTEAFF
>TRBJ2-7|.|TRBV5-1|TRBD1
TGCGCCAGCAGCCTAGGGACAGGGGCCTACGAGCAGTACTTC
CASSLGTGAYEQYF
>TRBJ1-5|.|TRBV28|.
TGTGCCAGCAGATTGGACGTAAGCAATCAGCCCCAGCATTTT
CASRLDVSNQPQHF
>TRBJ2-7|.|TRBV4-2|TRBD2
TGTGCCAGCAGCCAAGAAAGGGGCCTAGCGGCCTACGAGCAGTACTTC
CASSQERGLAAYEQYF
>TRBJ1-5|.|TRBV4-2|.
TGTGCCAGCAGCCGTCAATCCGACGGTTACAATCAGCCCCAGCATTTT
CASSRQSDGYNQPQHF
>TRBJ2-7|.|TRBV4-2|.
TGTGCCAGCAGCCGAGGCCCGAGCCGGTCTAGCTCCTACGAGCAGTACTTC
CASSRGPSRSSSYEQYF
>TRBJ2-5|.|TRBV28|.
TGTGCCAGCAGCGGGGTGGCAGAAAGGTACCAAGAGACCCAGTACTTC
CASSGVAERYQETQYF
>TRBJ2-2|.|TRBV28|.
TGTGCCAGCAGTTTAACGGGAGCCGGGGAGCTGTTTTTT
CASSLTGAGELFF
>TRBJ2-5|.|TRBV15|.
TGTGCCACCAGCAGAGACAGGGTACAAGAGACCCAGTACTTC
CATSRDRVQETQYF
>TRBJ2-7|.|TRBV11-2|TRBD1
TGTGCCAGCAGCGGGGGAAGGGACAGACGGAACGAGCAGTACTTC
CASSGGRDRRNEQYF
>TRBJ2-1|once|TRBV13|.
TGTGCCAGCAGCTTAACCGTGAGCTCCTACAATGAGCAGTTCTTC
CASSLTVSSYNEQFF
>TRBJ2-1|.|TRBV5-6|.
TGTGCCAGCAGCTCCCCGGTCGATGAGCAGTTCTTC
CASSSPVDEQFF
>TRBJ1-5|few|TRBV30|.
TGTGCCTGGAGTATGGGGGGATATCAGCCCCAGCATTTT
CAWSMGGYQPQHF
>TRBJ1-2|once|TRBV4-3|.
TGCGCCAGCAGCCAAGAGGCCCGCGGGAGAGCAAACTATGGCTACACCTTC
CASSQEARGRANYGYTF
>TRBJ1-5|once|TRBV4-3|.
TGCGCCAGCAGCCAAGATTACAAGGGTAATCAGCCCCAGCATTTT
CASSQDYKGNQPQHF
>TRBJ2-1|.|TRBV28|.
TGTGCCAGCAGTTTAAGTCCCCCAGATGAGCAGTTCTTC
CASSLSPPDEQFF
>TRBJ1-2|.|TRBV28|.
TGTGCCAGCAGTTTATTTCGGGTCTATGGCTACACCTTC
CASSLFRVYGYTF
>TRBJ2-1|.|TRBV19|TRBD1
TGTGCCAGTAGTCTACCGGGGACAGCTTACAATGAGCAGTTCTTC
CASSLPGTAYNEQFF
>TRBJ2-1|.|TRBV11-2|TRBD1
TGTGCCAGCAGCTCAGGACCGGGACAGGACGGCAATGAGCAGTTCTTC
CASSSGPGQDGNEQFF
>TRBJ2-1|.|TRBV2|TRBD2
TGTGCCAGCAGTGATGGGACTAGCAATGAGCAGTTCTTC
CASSDGTSNEQFF
>TRBJ2-3|.|TRBV4-3|TRBD1
TGCGCCAGCAGCCAAGGACAGGGGAGCACAGATACGCAGTATTTT
CASSQGQGSTDTQYF
>TRBJ2-7|.|TRBV28|.
TGTGCCAGCAGTTTAAAGAGTTACTACGAGCAGTACTTC
CASSLKSYYEQYF
>TRBJ2-1|.|TRBV11-2|TRBD1
TGTGCCAGCAGCGCCATGCCGGGACAGATCTACAATGAGCAGTTCTTC
CASSAMPGQIYNEQFF
>TRBJ2-7|.|TRBV19|.
TGTGCCAGTAGTATAGATCCCGGGCCTAGAACCGAGCAGTACTTC
CASSIDPGPRTEQYF
>TRBJ1-1|.|TRBV28|.
TGTGCCAGCAGGGGTGGGGTGGGACGGTTGAACACTGAAGCTTTCTTT
CASRGGVGRLNTEAFF
>TRBJ1-2|.|TRBV27|TRBD1
TGTGCCAGCAGTCCACGGACAGGGGATGGCTACACCTTC
CASSPRTGDGYTF
>TRBJ2-7|.|TRBV9|TRBD1
TGTGCCAGCAGCCCAGGGGGCGGAGGGTCCTACGAGCAGTACTTC
CASSPGGGGSYEQYF
>TRBJ1-5|.|TRBV19|.
TGTGCCAGTAGTATTGAGGGGCATCAGCCCCAGCATTTT
CASSIEGHQPQHF
>TRBJ2-1|.|TRBV10-3|.
TGTGCCATCAGTGAGTCTACTACCTCCTACAATGAGCAGTTCTTC
CAISESTTSYNEQFF
>TRBJ2-7|.|TRBV10-1|.
TGCGCCAGCAGTGACTTCACGGAGGACGAGCAGTACTTC
CASSDFTEDEQYF
>TRBJ1-2|once|TRBV27|.
TGTGCCAGCAGTTTCATCCCAGGGACCCCGTATGGCTACACCTTC
CASSFIPGTPYGYTF
>TRBJ2-6|.|TRBV28|.
TGTGCCAGCAGTCCAACCGGGACCCTCTCTGGGGCCAACGTCCTGACTTTC
CASSPTGTLSGANVLTF
>TRBJ2-5|.|TRBV27|TRBD2
TGTGCCAGCAGTTTCCGAGGCGGGAGGTCTGTGGAGACCCAGTACTTC
CASSFRGGRSVETQYF
>TRBJ1-1|.|TRBV27|TRBD1
TGTGCCAGCAGGTACACGGGACAGCACACTGAAGCTTTCTTT
CASRYTGQHTEAFF
>TRBJ2-7|.|TRBV15|.
TGTGCCACCAGCGGATTGAGCGGCGGACTACACGAGCAGTACTTC
CATSGLSGGLHEQYF